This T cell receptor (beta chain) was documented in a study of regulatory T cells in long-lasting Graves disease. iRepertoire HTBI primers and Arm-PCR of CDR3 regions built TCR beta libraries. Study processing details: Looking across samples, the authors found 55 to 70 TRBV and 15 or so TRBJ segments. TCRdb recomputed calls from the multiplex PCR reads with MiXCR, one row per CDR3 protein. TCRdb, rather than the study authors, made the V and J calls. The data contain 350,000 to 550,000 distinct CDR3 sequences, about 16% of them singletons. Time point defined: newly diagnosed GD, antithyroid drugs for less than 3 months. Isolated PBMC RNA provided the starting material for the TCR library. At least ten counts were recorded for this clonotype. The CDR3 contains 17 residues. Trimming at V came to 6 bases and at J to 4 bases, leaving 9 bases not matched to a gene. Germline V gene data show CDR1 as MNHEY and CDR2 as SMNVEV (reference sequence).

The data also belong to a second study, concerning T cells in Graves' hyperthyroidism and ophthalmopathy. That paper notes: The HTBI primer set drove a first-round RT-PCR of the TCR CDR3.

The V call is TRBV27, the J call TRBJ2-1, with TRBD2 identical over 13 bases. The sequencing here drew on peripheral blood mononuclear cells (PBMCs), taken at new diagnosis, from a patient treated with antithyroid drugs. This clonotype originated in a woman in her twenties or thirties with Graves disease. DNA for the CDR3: TGTGCCAGCAGAAGAAAACTAGCGGGAGGGATTTACAATGAGCAGTTCTTC. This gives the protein CASRRKLAGGIYNEQFF.